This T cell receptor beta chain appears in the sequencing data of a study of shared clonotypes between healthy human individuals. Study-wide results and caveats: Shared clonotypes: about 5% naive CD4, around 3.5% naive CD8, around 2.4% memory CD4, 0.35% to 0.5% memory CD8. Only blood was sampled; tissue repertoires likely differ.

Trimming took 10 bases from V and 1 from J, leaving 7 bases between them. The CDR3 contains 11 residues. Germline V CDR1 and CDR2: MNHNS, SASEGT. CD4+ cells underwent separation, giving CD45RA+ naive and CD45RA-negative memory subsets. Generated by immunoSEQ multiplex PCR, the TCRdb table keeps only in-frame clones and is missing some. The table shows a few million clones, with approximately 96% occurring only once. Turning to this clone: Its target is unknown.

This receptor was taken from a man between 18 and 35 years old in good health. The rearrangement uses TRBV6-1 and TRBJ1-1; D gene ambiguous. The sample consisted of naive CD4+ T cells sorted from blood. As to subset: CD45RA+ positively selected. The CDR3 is CANAENTEAFF. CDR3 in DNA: TGTGCCAACGCGGAGAACACTGAAGCTTTCTTT.